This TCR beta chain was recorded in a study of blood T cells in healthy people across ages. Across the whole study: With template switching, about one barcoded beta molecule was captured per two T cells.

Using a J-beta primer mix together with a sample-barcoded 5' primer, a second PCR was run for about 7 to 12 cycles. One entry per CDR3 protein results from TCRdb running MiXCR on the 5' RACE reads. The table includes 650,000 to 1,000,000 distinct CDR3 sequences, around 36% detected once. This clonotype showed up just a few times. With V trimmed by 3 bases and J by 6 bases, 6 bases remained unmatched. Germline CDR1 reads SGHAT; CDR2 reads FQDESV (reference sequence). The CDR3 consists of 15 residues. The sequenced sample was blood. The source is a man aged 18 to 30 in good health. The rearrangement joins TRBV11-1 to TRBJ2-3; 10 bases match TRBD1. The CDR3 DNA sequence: TGTGCCAGCAGCTTCGGACAGGGGGAAACGGATACGCAGTATTTT. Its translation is CASSFGQGETDTQYF.